The table lists the clone carrying this T cell receptor (beta chain) with many counts. Its target is not known. The data were obtained in a study of human T cells and chemical hapten exposure. Overall study: Alopecia areata, totalis or universalis was found in mostly female patients.

Stated time point: patch test 1, 2 weeks after DPC sensitization. This sample's treatment: therapeutic diphenylcyclopropenone sensitization with weekly scalp DPC. Drawing of blood took place ahead of applying each patch test. Study conclusions and caveats: Donors, who had alopecia, may show an immune response that differs from healthy people's. Significantly more large CDR3 similarity clusters were formed by expanded TCRs than by controls.

Trimming cost V 5 bases and J 4 bases; bases outside gene matches: 11. CDR3 length equals 15 residues. Germline CDR1 is DFQATT and CDR2 is SNEGSKA (reference sequence). TCRdb passed the RACE reads through MiXCR, listing each CDR3 protein once. The sample contains 40,000 to 60,000 distinct CDR3 sequences, around 9% of which appear only once. This TCR was recovered from a woman in her 50s with alopecia areata. Some clones in this sample may be carry-over from other donors' samples. The sequenced sample was whole blood, obtained in connection with sensitization to the hapten diphenylcyclopropenone (DPC). The chain is built from TRBV20-1 and TRBJ2-3, with 8 bases aligning to TRBD2. The CDR3 DNA is TGCAGTGCTGGGGCCCCGGGAGGGCCTGCAGATACGCAGTATTTT. It encodes CSAGAPGGPADTQYF.